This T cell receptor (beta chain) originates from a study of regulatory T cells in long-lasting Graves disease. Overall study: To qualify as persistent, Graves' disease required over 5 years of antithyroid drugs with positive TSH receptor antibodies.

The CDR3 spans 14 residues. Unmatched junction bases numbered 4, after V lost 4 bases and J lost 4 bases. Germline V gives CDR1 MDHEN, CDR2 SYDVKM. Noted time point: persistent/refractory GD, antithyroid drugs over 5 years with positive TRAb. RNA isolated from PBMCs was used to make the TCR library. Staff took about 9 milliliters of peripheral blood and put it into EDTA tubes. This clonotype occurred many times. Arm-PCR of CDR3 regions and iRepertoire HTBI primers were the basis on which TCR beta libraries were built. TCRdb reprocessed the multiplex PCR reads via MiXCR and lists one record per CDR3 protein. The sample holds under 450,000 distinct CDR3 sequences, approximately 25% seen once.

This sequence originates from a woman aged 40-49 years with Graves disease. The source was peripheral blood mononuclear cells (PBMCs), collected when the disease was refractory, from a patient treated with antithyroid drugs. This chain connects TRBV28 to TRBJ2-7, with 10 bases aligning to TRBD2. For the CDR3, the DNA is TGTGCCAGCAGTTCCCGACTAGCGGGTTACGAGCAGTACTTC. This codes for CASSSRLAGYEQYF.